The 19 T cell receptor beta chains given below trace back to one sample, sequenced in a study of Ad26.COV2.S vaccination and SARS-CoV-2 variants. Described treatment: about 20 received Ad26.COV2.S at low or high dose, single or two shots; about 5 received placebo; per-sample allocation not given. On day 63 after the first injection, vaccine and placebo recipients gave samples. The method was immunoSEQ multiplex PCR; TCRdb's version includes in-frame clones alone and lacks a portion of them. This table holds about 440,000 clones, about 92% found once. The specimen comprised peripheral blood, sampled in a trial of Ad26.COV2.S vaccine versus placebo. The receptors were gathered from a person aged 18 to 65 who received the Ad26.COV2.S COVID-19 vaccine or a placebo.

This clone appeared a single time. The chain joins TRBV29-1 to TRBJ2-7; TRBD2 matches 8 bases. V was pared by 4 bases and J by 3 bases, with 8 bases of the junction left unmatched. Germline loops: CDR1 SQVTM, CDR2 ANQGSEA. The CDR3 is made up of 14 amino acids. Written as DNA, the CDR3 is TGCAGCGTTGGGGTAGCGGGAATCTACTACGAGCAGTACTTC. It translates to CSVGVAGIYYEQYF.

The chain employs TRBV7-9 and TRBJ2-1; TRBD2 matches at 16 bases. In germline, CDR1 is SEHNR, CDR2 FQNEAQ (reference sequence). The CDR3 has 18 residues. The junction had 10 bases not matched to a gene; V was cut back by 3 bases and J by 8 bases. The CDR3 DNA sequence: TGTGCCAGCAGCTTTCCCGGGACTAGCGGGAGGGCCGGTTATGAGCAGTTCTTC. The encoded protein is CASSFPGTSGRAGYEQFF.

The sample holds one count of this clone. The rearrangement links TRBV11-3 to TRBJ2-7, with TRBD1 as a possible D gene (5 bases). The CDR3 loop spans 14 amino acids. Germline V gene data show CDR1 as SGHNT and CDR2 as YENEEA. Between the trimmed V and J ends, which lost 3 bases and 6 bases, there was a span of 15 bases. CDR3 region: CASSFNAWGSEQYF. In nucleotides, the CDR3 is TGTGCCAGCAGCTTTAACGCGTGGGGCTCCGAGCAGTACTTC.

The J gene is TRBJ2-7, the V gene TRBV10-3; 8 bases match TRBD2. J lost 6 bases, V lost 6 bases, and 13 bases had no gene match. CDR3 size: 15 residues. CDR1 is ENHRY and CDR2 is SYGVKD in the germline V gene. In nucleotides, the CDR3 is TGTGCCATCAGGCCGACCGCCGGACTAGCTAGCGAGCAGTACTTC. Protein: CAIRPTAGLASEQYF.

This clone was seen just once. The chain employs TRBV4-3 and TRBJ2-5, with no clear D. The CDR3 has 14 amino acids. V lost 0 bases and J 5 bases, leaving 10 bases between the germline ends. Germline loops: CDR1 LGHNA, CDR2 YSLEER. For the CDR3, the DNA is TGCGCCAGCAGCCAAGAGGTCGGCCGGGAGACCCAGTACTTC. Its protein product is CASSQEVGRETQYF.

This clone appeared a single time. Here the CDR3 reads CASSRAFYNEQFF. CDR3 DNA: TGTGCCAGCAGCCGAGCCTTCTACAATGAGCAGTTCTTC. The chain has TRBV14 and TRBJ2-1; no reliable D call. This CDR3 contains 13 residues. Trimming removed 4 bases at V and 3 bases at J, with 7 bases between. The germline CDR1 and CDR2 sequences are SGHDN and FVKESK. The whole variable domain, remainder taken from reference TRBV14 and TRBJ2-1, is EAGVTQFPSHSVIEKGQTVTLRCDPISGHDNLYWYRRVMGKEIKFLLHFVKESKQDESGMPNNRFLAERTGGTYSTLKVQPAELEDSGVYFCASSRAFYNEQFFGPGTRLTVL.

CDR3 loop: CASSLVGTGRYEQYF. In DNA, the CDR3 is TGTGCCAGCAGCTTAGTGGGGACAGGGAGGTACGAGCAGTACTTC. This chain links TRBV7-9 with TRBJ2-7, with 9 bases identical to TRBD1. J lost 4 bases, V lost 1 base, and 5 bases had no gene match. CDR3 length: 15 residues. Germline-derived CDR1 and CDR2 are SEHNR and FQNEAQ (reference sequence).

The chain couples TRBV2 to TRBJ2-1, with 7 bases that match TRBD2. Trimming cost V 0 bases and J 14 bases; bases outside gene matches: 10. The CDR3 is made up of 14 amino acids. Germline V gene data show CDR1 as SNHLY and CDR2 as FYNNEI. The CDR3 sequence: CASSEAGRSGNEFF. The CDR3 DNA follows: TGTGCCAGCAGTGAAGCTGGTAGGAGCGGGAACGAGTTCTTC. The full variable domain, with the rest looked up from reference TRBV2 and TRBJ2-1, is EPEVTQTPSHQVTQMGQEVILRCVPISNHLYFYWYRQILGQKVEFLVSFYNNEISEKSEIFDDQFSVERPDGSNFTLKIRSTKLEDSAMYFCASSEAGRSGNEFFGPGTRLTVL.

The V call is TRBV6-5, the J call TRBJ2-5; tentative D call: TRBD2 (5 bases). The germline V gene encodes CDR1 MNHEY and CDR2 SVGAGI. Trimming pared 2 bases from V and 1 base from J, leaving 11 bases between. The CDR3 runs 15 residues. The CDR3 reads CASSYRGSGQETQYF. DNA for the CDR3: TGTGCCAGCAGTTACCGGGGATCTGGCCAAGAGACCCAGTACTTC.

CDR3 region: CAIRDGGRSTYEQYF. In DNA, the CDR3 is TGTGCCATCAGAGACGGAGGGCGAAGTACCTACGAGCAGTACTTC. The rearrangement uses TRBV6-5 and TRBJ2-7, with D maybe TRBD2 (6 bases). The germline CDR1 and CDR2 sequences are MNHEY and SVGAGI. The V and J ends lost 10 bases and 2 bases respectively, with 21 bases between them. The CDR3 runs to 15 residues.

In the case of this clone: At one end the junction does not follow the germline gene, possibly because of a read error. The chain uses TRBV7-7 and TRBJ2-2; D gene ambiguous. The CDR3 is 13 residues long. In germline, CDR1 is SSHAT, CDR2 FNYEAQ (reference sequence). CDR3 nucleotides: TGTGCTAGCAGCCTCCGTATTACCGGGGAGCTGTTTTTT. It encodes CASSLRITGELFF.

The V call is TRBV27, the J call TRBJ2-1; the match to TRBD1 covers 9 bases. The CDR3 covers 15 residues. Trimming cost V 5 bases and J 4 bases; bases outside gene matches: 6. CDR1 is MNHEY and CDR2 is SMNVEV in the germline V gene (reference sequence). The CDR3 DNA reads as TGTGCCAGCAGTCCCGGGACAGGGTGGTACAATGAGCAGTTCTTC. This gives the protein CASSPGTGWYNEQFF.

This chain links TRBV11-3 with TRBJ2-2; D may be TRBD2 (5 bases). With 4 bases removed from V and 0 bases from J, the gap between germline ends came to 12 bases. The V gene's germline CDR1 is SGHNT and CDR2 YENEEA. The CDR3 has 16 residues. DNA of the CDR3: TGTGCCAGCAGCTCACTAGGGAATCCGAACACCGGGGAGCTGTTTTTT. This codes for CASSSLGNPNTGELFF.

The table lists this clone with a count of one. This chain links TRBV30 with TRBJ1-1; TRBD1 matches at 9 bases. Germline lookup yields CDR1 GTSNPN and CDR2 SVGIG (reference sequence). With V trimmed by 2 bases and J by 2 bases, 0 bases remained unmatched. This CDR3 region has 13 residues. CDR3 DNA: TGTGCCTGGAGTACAGGGGGCAACACTGAAGCTTTCTTT. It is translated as CAWSTGGNTEAFF.

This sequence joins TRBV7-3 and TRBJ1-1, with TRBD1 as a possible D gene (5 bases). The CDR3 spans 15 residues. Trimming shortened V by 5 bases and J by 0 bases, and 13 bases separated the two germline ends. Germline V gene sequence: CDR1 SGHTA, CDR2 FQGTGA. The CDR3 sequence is CASSLRGAVNTEAFF. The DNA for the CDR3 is TGTGCCAGCAGCCTACGAGGGGCGGTGAACACTGAAGCTTTCTTT.

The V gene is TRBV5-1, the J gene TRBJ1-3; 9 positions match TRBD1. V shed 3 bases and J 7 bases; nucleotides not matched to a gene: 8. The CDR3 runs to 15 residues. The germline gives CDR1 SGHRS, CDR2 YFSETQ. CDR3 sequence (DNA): TGCGCCAGCAGCTCGGGACAGGGCGCCGGCAACACCATATATTTT. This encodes CASSSGQGAGNTIYF.

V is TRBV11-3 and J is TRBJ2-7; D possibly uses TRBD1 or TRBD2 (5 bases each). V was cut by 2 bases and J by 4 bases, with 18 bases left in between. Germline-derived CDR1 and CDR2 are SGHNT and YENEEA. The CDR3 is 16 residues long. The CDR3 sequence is CASSLWSEGRIYEQYF. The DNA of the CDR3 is TGTGCCAGCAGCTTATGGAGTGAGGGACGGATTTACGAGCAGTACTTC.

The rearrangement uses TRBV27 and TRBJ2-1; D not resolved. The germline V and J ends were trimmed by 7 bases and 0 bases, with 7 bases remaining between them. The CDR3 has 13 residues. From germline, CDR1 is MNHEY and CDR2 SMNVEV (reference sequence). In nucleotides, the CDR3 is TGTGCCAGCACCAAGGGCTCCTACAATGAGCAGTTCTTC. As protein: CASTKGSYNEQFF.

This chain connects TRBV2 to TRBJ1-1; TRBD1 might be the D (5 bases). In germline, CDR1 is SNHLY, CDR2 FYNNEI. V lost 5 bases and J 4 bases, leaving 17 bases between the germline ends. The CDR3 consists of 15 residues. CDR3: CASSRQQLGGTEAFF. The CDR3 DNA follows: TGTGCCAGCAGTAGACAGCAACTGGGGGGCACTGAAGCTTTCTTT.